Following are 14 T cell receptor beta chains from one sample sequenced in a study of blood T cell repertoires in COVID-19 (dated by TCRdb to between 2020 and 2021). The library relied on the immunoSEQ multiplex PCR assay. TCRdb re-hosts the immuneACCESS table, in-frame sequences only. Its copies lack some clones; in the studies checked, an unresolved V gene accounts for under half of them, and the cause for the rest is not known. The sample table lists about 240,000 clones, about 90% of them with a count of one. Around 0.9% of the sample comes from the top ten. Sequencing input: peripheral blood. All receptors derive from a man under 40 with COVID-19, enrolled during active disease.

CDR3 in DNA: TGTGCCACCCGCGGGGGGGTCGATGAGCAGTTCTTC. Its protein is CATRGGVDEQFF. The chain combines TRBV10-3 with TRBJ2-1, with 9 bases fitting TRBD2. Trimming removed 10 bases from V and 8 bases from J; junction bases left unmatched: 6. Germline V gene lookup returns CDR1 ENHRY and CDR2 SYGVKD. CDR3 size: 12 residues.

The rearrangement links TRBV5-1 to TRBJ2-4; 8 positions match TRBD2. The CDR3 is 17 residues long. J gave up 1 base and V 4 bases, and 10 bases lay outside the gene matches. Germline loops: CDR1 SGHRS, CDR2 YFSETQ. The CDR3 bases are TGCGCCAGCAGCCCCGACCGGGGGGGCCACGCCAAAAACATTCAGTACTTC. This codes for CASSPDRGGHAKNIQYF.

Comment on this clone: The junction and the germline gene differ at one end; a read error may be behind it. V and J are TRBV19 and TRBJ2-2; 10 bases line up with TRBD1. Germline V gene data show CDR1 as LNHDA and CDR2 as SQIVND (reference sequence). This CDR3 contains 15 residues. CDR3 DNA sequence: TGTACCAGTAGTCTAAGACAGGGGGCAACCGGGGAGCTGTTTTTT. It is translated as CTSSLRQGATGELFF. Supplemented by reference TRBV19 and TRBJ2-2, the full variable domain reads DGGITQSPKYLFRKEGQNVTLSCEQNLNHDAMYWYRQDPGQGLRLIYYSQIVNDFQKGDIAEGYSVSREKKESFPLTVTSAQKNPTAFYLCTSSLRQGATGELFFGEGSRLTVL.

The chain combines TRBV30 with TRBJ1-2; 7 nucleotides align to TRBD1. The ends lost 2 bases at V and 4 bases at J; junction bases unmatched: 4. The CDR3 has 13 amino acids. Germline V CDR1 and CDR2: GTSNPN, SVGIG (reference sequence). CDR3: CAWSRDRAYGYTF. For the CDR3, the DNA is TGTGCCTGGAGTCGCGACAGGGCCTATGGCTACACCTTC.

V gene TRBV2 combines with J gene TRBJ1-6; 8 positions agree with TRBD1. The V gene's germline CDR1 is SNHLY and CDR2 FYNNEI. This CDR3 has 14 residues. V lost 7 bases and J lost 5; bases outside the gene matches: 4. The CDR3 is CASTLQGDNSPLHF. Written as DNA, the CDR3 is TGTGCCAGCACCCTACAGGGGGATAATTCACCCCTCCACTTT.

The chain joins TRBV28 to TRBJ1-2, with 11 nucleotides matching TRBD1. The V gene end was trimmed by 5 bases and the J gene end by 8 bases; junction bases not matched to a gene: 4. Germline values: CDR1 MDHEN, CDR2 SYDVKM. This CDR3 is 13 amino acids long. The CDR3 reads CASSPWTGGGYTF. The CDR3 nucleotides are TGTGCCAGCAGTCCCTGGACAGGGGGCGGCTACACCTTC.

This sequence joins TRBV6-5 and TRBJ2-1; the match to TRBD1 covers 8 bases. The CDR3 runs 15 residues. The V and J ends lost 1 base and 10 bases, in that order; junction bases with no gene match: 9. The germline CDR1 and CDR2 sequences are MNHEY and SVGAGI. The CDR3 here is CASSYFGQGLGEQFF. CDR3 coding DNA: TGTGCCAGCAGTTACTTCGGACAGGGTCTTGGGGAGCAGTTCTTC.

The rearrangement links TRBV30 to TRBJ1-6; weak D call: TRBD1 (5 bases). This CDR3 contains 13 residues. The V gene lost 4 bases and the J gene lost 7 bases, with 11 bases spanning the gap. Germline V gives CDR1 GTSNPN, CDR2 SVGIG (reference sequence). The CDR3 DNA reads as TGTGCCTGGAAGGCGACAGTGAATTCACCCCTCCACTTT. Amino acid sequence: CAWKATVNSPLHF.

The gene calls are TRBV5-4 and TRBJ1-6; D gene unclear. Germline CDR1 reads SGHNT; CDR2 reads YYREEE (reference sequence). This CDR3 has 13 amino acids. V was shortened by 6 bases and J by 0 bases, with 4 bases between the two germline ends. Here the CDR3 reads CASTSSYNSPLHF. CDR3 in DNA: TGTGCCAGCACGAGCTCCTATAATTCACCCCTCCACTTT.

The chain uses TRBV29-1 and TRBJ2-4, with 8 bases identical to TRBD2. Looked up from germline, CDR1 is SQVTM and CDR2 is ANQGSEA. The CDR3 has 12 residues. The junction had 1 base not matched to a gene; V was cut back by 3 bases and J by 6 bases. The chain's CDR3 is CSVEAGGNIQYF. Written as DNA, the CDR3 is TGCAGCGTTGAGGCGGGGGGAAACATTCAGTACTTC.

CDR3 sequence (DNA): TGTGCCAGCAGCCAAGACCTGGCAGTGTGGAATGAGCAGTTCTTC. Its protein is CASSQDLAVWNEQFF. The V and J genes are TRBV3-1 (or the pseudogene TRBV3-2) and TRBJ2-1, with no clear D. Trimming left V 0 bases short and J 7 bases short, with 13 bases between. This CDR3 region has 15 residues. Germline assignment: CDR1 LGHDT and CDR2 YNNKEL (reference sequence).

This chain connects TRBV6-5 to TRBJ2-7; a possible D gene is TRBD2 (5 bases). CDR1 is MNHEY, CDR2 SVGAGI, per germline. V was pared by 2 bases and J by 1 base, with 9 bases between. CDR3 size: 14 residues. The DNA for the CDR3 is TGTGCCAGCAGTTACAACGGAGGATCCTACGAGCAGTACTTC. This gives the protein CASSYNGGSYEQYF.

In its sample, this clone was seen once. The gene calls are TRBV7-9 and TRBJ1-2, with 9 positions matching TRBD1. The CDR3 spans 14 residues. J gave up 4 bases and V 8 bases, and 8 bases lay outside the gene matches. Germline CDR1 reads SEHNR; CDR2 reads FQNEAQ (reference sequence). The CDR3 coding sequence is TGTGCCAGCCCTTCGGGACAGGGTCTCTATGGCTACACCTTC. This encodes CASPSGQGLYGYTF.

This chain connects TRBV3-1 (or the pseudogene TRBV3-2) to TRBJ2-3, with TRBD1 matching over 9 bases. This CDR3 has 15 amino acids. Germline lookup yields CDR1 LGHDT and CDR2 YNNKEL (reference sequence). V was clipped by 5 bases and J by 3 bases; unmatched bases: 6. CDR3 sequence: CASSEDGQGTDTQYF. CDR3 coding DNA: TGTGCCAGCAGCGAGGACGGACAGGGGACAGATACGCAGTATTTT.